The T cell receptor (beta chain) under discussion was sequenced for a study of blood T cells in healthy people across ages. The CDR3 runs 14 residues. With V trimmed by 5 bases and J by 3 bases, 6 bases remained unmatched. Germline V gene sequence: CDR1 SGHVS, CDR2 FQNEAQ. Using a J-beta primer mix together with a sample-barcoded 5' primer, a second PCR was run for roughly 7 to 11 cycles. TCRdb fed the 5' RACE reads into MiXCR, producing one record per CDR3 protein. This repertoire shows hundreds of thousands of distinct CDR3 sequences, approximately 29% found once; its top ten account for over 15%. This rearrangement joins TRBV7-8 to TRBJ1-1; 7 nucleotides match TRBD1. This TCR was sampled from a woman of 80 years or more in good health. The sequencing input was blood. CDR3 nucleotides: TGTGCCAGCAGCCCGTCAGGGGGACACACTGAAGCTTTCTTT. It codes for CASSPSGGHTEAFF.